Detailed here is one T cell receptor beta chain. Its antigen is currently unknown. Trimming took 5 bases from V and 0 from J, leaving 14 bases between them. Germline loops: CDR1 SGHAT, CDR2 FQNNGV. This CDR3 comprises 16 residues. Patients aged 18 to 65 had newly diagnosed hyperthyroidism that had lasted under 2 months. RNA transcripts gave rise to amplified TCR beta CDR3 regions. The TCR CDR3 was amplified in a first-round RT-PCR using the HTBI primer set. TCRdb itself ran the multiplex PCR reads through MiXCR, one entry per CDR3 protein. The profile shows more than 300,000 distinct CDR3 sequences, about 12% of them singletons. This specimen belongs to a study of T cells in Graves' hyperthyroidism and ophthalmopathy. Looking at the study overall: Peripheral blood was secured at the point of initial diagnosis, before any treatment. Points from the study as a whole: Most thyroid-expanded clonotypes above 0.001 were also found in blood. The model made its ophthalmopathy prediction, and onset followed a median around 6.9 months later.

This chain uses TRBV11-2 with TRBJ1-3; D remains unclear. The TCR originated in a woman aged 18-29 years with Graves' hyperthyroidism. The sample was blood. This chain's CDR3 is CASSPRVKSSGNTIYF. Here the CDR3 DNA reads TGTGCCAGCAGCCCGAGGGTTAAGAGCTCTGGAAACACCATATATTTT.